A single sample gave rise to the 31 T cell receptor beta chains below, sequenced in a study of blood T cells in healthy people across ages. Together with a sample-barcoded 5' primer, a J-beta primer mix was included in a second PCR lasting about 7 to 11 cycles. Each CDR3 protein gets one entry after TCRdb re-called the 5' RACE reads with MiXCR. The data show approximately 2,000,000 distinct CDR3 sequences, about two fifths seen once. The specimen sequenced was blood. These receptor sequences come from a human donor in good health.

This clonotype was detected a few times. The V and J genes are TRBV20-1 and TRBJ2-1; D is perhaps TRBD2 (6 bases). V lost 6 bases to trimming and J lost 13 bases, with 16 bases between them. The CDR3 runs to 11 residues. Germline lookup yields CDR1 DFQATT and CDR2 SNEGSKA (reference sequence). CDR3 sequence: CSARSGVAQFF. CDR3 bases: TGCAGTGCGAGGTCGGGAGTAGCTCAGTTCTTC.

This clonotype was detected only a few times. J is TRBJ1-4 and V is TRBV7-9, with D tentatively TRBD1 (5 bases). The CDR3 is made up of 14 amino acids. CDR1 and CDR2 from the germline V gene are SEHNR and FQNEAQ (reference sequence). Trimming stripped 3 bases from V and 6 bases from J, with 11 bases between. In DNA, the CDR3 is TGTGCCAGCAGCTTCTTCAGGGACGATGAAAAACTGTTTTTT. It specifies CASSFFRDDEKLFF.

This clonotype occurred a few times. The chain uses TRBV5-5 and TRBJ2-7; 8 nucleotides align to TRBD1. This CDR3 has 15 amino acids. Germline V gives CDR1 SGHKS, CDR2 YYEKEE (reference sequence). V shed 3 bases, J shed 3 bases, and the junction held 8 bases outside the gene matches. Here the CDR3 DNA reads TGTGCCAGCAGCTGGGGGACAGGCGTAATCTACGAGCAGTACTTC. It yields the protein CASSWGTGVIYEQYF.

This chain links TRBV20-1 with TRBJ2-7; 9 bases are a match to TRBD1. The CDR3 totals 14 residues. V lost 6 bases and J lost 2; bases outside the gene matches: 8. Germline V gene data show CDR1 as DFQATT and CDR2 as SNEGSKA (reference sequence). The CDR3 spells CSATRQGVTYEQYF. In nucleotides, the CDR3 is TGCAGTGCGACCCGACAGGGGGTGACCTACGAGCAGTACTTC.

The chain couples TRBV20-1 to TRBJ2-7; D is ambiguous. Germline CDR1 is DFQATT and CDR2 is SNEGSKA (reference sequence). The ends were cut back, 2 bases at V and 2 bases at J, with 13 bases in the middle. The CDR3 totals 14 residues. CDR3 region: CSARSWVSAYEQYF. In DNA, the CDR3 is TGCAGTGCTAGAAGTTGGGTCAGCGCCTACGAGCAGTACTTC.

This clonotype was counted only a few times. Here the CDR3 DNA reads TGTGCCAGCAGCTTGGATTCGGACAGGGCCTACGAGCAGTACTTC. Translating gives CASSLDSDRAYEQYF. The genes are TRBV11-2 and TRBJ2-7; 8 bases fit TRBD1. Per germline, CDR1 SGHAT and CDR2 FQNNGV. This CDR3 is 15 amino acids long. The J segment lost 2 bases and the V segment lost 3 bases, leaving 6 bases of the junction unmatched.

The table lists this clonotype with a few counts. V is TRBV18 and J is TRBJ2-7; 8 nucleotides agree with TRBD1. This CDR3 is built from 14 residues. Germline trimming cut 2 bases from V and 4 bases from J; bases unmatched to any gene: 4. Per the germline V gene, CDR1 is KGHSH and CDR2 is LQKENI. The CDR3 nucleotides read TGTGCCAGCTCACCAATCAACAGGGGGTACGAGCAGTACTTC. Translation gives CASSPINRGYEQYF.

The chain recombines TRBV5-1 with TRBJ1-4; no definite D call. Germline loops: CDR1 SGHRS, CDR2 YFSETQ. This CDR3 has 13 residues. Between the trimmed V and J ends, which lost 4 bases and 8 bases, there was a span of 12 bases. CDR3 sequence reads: CASSTTDGEKLFF. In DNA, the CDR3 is TGCGCCAGCAGCACCACCGACGGAGAAAAACTGTTTTTT.

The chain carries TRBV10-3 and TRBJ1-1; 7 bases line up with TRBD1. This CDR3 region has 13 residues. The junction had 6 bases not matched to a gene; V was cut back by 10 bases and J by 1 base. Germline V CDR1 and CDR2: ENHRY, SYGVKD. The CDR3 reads CATKTGSNTEAFF. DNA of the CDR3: TGTGCCACAAAGACAGGGTCGAACACTGAAGCTTTCTTT.

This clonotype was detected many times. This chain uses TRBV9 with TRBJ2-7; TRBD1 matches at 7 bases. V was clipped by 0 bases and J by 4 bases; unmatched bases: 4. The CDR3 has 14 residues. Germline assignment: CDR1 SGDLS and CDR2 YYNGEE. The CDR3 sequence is CASSVGPGGYEQYF. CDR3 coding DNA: TGTGCCAGCAGCGTAGGGCCAGGGGGATACGAGCAGTACTTC. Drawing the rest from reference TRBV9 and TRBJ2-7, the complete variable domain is DSGVTQTPKHLITATGQRVTLRCSPRSGDLSVYWYQQSLDQGLQFLIQYYNGEERAKGNILERFSAQQFPDLHSELNLSSLELGDSALYFCASSVGPGGYEQYFGPGTRLTVT.

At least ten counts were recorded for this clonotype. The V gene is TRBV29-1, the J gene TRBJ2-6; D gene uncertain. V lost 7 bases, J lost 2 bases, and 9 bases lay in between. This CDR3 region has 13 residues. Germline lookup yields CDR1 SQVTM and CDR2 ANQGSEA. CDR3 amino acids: CSAAATGANVLTF. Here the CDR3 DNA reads TGCAGCGCCGCAGCGACTGGGGCCAACGTCCTGACTTTC.

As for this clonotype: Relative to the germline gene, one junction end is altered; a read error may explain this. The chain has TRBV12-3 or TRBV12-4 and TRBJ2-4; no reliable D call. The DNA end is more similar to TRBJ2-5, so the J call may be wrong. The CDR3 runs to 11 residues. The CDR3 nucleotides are TGTACCAGCAGTTTTTCTGAGACCCAGTACTTC. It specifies CTSSFSETQYF.

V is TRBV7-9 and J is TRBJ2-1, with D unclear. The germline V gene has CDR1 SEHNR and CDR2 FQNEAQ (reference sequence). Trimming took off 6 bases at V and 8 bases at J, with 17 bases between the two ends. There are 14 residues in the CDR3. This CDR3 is CASRLLSGQDEQFF. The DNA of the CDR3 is TGTGCCAGCAGATTACTAAGTGGTCAAGATGAGCAGTTCTTC.

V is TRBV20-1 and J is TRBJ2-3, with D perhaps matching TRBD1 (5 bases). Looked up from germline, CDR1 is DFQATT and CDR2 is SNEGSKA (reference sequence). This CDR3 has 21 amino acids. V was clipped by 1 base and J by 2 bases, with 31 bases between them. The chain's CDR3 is CSARAGIRFAWKTSNTDTQYF. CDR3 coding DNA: TGCAGTGCTAGAGCAGGGATTCGTTTTGCTTGGAAAACCAGCAACACAGATACGCAGTATTTT.

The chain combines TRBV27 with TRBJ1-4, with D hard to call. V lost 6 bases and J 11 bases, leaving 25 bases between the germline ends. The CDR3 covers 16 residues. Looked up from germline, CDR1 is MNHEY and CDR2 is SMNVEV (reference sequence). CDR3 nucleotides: TGTGCCAGCAGCCCCGGGCCCCCAGCTCTGGTAGAGAAACTGTTTTTT. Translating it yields CASSPGPPALVEKLFF.

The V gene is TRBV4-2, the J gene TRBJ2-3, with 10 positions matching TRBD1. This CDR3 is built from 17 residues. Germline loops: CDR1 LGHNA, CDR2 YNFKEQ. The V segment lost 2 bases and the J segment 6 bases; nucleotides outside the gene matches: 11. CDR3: CASSQPTGTGDFDTQYF. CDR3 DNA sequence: TGTGCCAGCAGCCAACCCACCGGGACAGGGGATTTTGATACGCAGTATTTT.

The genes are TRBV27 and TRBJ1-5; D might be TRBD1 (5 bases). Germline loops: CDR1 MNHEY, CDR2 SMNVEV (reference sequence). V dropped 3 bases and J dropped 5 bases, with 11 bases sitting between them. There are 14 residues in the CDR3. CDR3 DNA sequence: TGTGCCAGCAGTTTTTGGGGCTCTCATCAGCCCCAGCATTTT. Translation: CASSFWGSHQPQHF.

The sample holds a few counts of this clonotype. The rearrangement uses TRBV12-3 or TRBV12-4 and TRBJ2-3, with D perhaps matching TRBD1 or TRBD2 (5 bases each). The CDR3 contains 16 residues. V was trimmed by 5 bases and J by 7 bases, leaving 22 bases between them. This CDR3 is CASSPGMRGYLNTQYF. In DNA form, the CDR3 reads TGTGCCAGCAGTCCCGGAATGAGGGGCTATCTTAATACGCAGTATTTT.

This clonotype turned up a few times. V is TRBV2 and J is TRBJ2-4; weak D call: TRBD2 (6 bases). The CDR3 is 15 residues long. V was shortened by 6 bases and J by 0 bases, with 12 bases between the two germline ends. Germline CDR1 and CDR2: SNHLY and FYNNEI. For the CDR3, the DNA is TGTGCCAGCAGAGTAGCGGCGCTAGCCAAAAACATTCAGTACTTC. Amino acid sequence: CASRVAALAKNIQYF.

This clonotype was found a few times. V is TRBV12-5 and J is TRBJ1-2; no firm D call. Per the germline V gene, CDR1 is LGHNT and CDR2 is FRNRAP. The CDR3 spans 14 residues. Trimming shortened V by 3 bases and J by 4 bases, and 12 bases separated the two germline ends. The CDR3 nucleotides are TGTGCTAGTGGTTTTTTGGCGGAGCCCTATGGCTACACCTTC. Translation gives CASGFLAEPYGYTF.

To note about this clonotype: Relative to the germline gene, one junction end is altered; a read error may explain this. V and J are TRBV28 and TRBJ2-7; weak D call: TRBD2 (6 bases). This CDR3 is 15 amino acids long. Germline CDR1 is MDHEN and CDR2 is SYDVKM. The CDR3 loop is CVSTRGGERDYEQYF. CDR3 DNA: TGTGTCAGCACCCGAGGAGGGGAAAGGGACTACGAGCAGTACTTC.

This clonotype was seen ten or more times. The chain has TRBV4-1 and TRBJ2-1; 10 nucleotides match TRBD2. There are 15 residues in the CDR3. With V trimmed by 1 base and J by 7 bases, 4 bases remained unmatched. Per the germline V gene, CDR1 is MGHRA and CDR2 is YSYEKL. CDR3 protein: CASSQVSGGLNEQFF. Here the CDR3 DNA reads TGCGCCAGCAGCCAAGTTAGCGGGGGGTTAAATGAGCAGTTCTTC.

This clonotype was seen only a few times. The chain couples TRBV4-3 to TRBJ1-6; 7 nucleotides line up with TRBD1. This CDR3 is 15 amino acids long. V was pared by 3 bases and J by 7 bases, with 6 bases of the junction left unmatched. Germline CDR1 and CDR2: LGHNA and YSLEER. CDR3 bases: TGCGCCAGCAGCCAGAACCAGGGGGGAAATTCACCCCTCCACTTT. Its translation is CASSQNQGGNSPLHF.

The CDR3 coding sequence is TGTGCCAGCAGTTACCGACTTTTTTCGGGGAACACTGAAGCTTTCTTT. It specifies CASSYRLFSGNTEAFF. The rearrangement uses TRBV6-2 or TRBV6-3 and TRBJ1-1; no clear D. CDR1 is MNHEY and CDR2 is SVGEGT in the germline V gene. The CDR3 consists of 16 residues. Trimming pared 2 bases from V and 1 base from J, leaving 14 bases between.

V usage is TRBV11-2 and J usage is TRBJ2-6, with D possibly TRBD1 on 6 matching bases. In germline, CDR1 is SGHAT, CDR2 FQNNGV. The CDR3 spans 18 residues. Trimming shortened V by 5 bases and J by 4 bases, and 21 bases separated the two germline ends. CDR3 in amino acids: CASSTGTFLSGGANVLTF. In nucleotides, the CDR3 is TGTGCCAGCAGCACCGGGACATTCCTATCTGGGGGGGCCAACGTCCTGACTTTC. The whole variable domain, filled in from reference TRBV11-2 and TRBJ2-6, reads EAGVAQSPRYKIIEKRQSVAFWCNPISGHATLYWYQQILGQGPKLLIQFQNNGVVDDSQLPKDRFSAERLKGVDSTLKIQPAKLEDSAVYLCASSTGTFLSGGANVLTFGAGSRLTVL.

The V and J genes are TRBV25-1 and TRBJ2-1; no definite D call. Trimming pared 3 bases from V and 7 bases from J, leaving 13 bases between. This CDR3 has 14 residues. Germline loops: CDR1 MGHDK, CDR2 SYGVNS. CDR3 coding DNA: TGTGCCAGCAGTGAGGCCCGAGTAGGGAATGAGCAGTTCTTC. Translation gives CASSEARVGNEQFF.

This CDR3 reads CASSFSFGDSEETQYF. The CDR3 coding sequence is TGTGCCAGCAGCTTTTCATTTGGGGACAGCGAAGAGACCCAGTACTTC. The rearrangement links TRBV5-6 to TRBJ2-5; TRBD1 agrees at 7 bases. The CDR3 totals 16 residues. The V gene end was trimmed by 2 bases and the J gene end by 3 bases; junction bases not matched to a gene: 10. Germline V gives CDR1 SGHDT, CDR2 YYEEEE.

CDR3 amino acids: CASSPGTVQYF. Here the CDR3 DNA reads TGTGCCAGCAGCCCAGGGACAGTACAGTACTTC. The chain combines TRBV7-6 with TRBJ2-4; 7 nucleotides match TRBD1. Trimming cost V 5 bases and J 13 bases; bases outside gene matches: 5. This CDR3 spans 11 amino acids. Per germline, CDR1 SGHVS and CDR2 FNYEAQ.

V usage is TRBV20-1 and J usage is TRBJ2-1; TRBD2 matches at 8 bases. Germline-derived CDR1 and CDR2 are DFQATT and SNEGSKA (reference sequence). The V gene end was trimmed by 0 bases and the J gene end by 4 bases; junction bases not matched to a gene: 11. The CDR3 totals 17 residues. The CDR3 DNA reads TGCAGTGCTAGAGATCCCACGCGGGGGGTACCTTACAATGAGCAGTTCTTC. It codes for CSARDPTRGVPYNEQFF.

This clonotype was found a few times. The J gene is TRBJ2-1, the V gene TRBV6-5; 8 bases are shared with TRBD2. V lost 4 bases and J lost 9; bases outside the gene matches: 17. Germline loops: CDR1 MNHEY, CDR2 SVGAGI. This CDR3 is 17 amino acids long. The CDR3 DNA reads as TGTGCCAGCAGTTTTTCTCACCCCGGGACTAGTATCCCTGAGCAGTTCTTC. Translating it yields CASSFSHPGTSIPEQFF.

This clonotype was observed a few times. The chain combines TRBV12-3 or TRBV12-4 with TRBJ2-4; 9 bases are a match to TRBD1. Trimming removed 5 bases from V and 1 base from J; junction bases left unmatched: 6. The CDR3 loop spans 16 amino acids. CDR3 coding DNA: TGTGCCAGCAGTCCTCGACAGGGGGTGGCCAAAAACATTCAGTACTTC. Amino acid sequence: CASSPRQGVAKNIQYF.